A selection of T cell receptor beta chains follows, all from one sample in a study of shared T cell receptors in the human thymus. Clones were read by immunoSEQ multiplex PCR, and TCRdb kept only the in-frame ones, dropping some. The sample carries roughly 660,000 clones, roughly 90% recorded once. These sequences were also reported in another study, on human thymus T cells.

Sequenced sample: thymocytes. The receptors were gathered from a boy under three years old with a congenital heart defect. CDR3s include the opening cysteine and the closing phenylalanine or tryptophan. The order of the fields is V gene, J gene, clone size, CDR3 protein. Size is omitted from some rows. Given values are once, few, many or a class for expanded clones.

>TRBV11-2|TRBJ2-6|.
CASSAPGVLWANVLTF
>TRBV27|TRBJ2-4|.
CASSPDRDGIQYF
>TRBV9|TRBJ2-7|.
CASSPVVGTYEQYF
>TRBV7-3|TRBJ2-3|.
CASSQTGGTFTDTQYF
>TRBV27|TRBJ2-3|.
CASSGTSGLNFLDTQYF
>TRBV30|TRBJ1-2|.
CAWSVGQGADGYTF
>TRBV14|TRBJ2-1|once
CASSLGTSGPNNEQFF
>TRBV12-5|TRBJ2-3|once
CASGRGESTDTQYF
>TRBV10-3|TRBJ2-5|.
CAISQDRYQETQYF
>TRBV9|TRBJ2-1|.
CASSVEPLALGNEQFF
>TRBV7-3|TRBJ1-1|.
CASSPAVGAEAFF
>TRBV30|TRBJ2-7|few
CAWSPLLAGGGEQYF
>TRBV16|TRBJ1-2|.
CASSQWARNYGYTF
>TRBV29-1|TRBJ2-6|once
CSVYSTTAEAGANVLTF
>TRBV19|TRBJ2-1|.
CASSIGTSGPYVGIYNEQFF
>TRBV4-3|TRBJ2-3|.
CASSRCQGDTDTQYF
>TRBV29-1|TRBJ2-5|.
CSVPGRVRETQYF
>TRBV4-1|TRBJ2-1|.
CASSQEGQGAANEQFF
>TRBV6-1|TRBJ2-7|.
CASSEERTGCPYEQYF
>TRBV4-3|TRBJ2-2|.
CASSQVWGPNTGELFF
>TRBV14|TRBJ2-1|.
CASSQEGTSGRAGSYNEQFF
>TRBV5-6|TRBJ2-1|.
CASSCPTKGALLF
>TRBV7-9|TRBJ1-5|.
CASSRTGTVPNQPQHF
>TRBV28|TRBJ1-4|.
CASSFLTGTGGHQFNEKLFF
>TRBV15|TRBJ1-1|.
CATSPRGHTEAFF
>TRBV29-1|TRBJ2-3|.
CSARTLAGVTDTQYF
>TRBV27|TRBJ2-3|.
CASRPRRAGTDTQYF
>TRBV27|TRBJ1-2|.
CASSLSTGHYGYTF
>TRBV23-1|TRBJ1-3|.
CASKTGGSGNTIYF
>TRBV27|TRBJ1-3|once
CASSPAGGETTGNTIYF
>TRBV29-1|TRBJ1-5|once
CSGRGIASNQPQHF
>TRBV4-1|TRBJ2-2|.
CASSQGGNDTGELFF
>TRBV11-3|TRBJ2-2|.
CASSSKRTGSTGELFF
>TRBV29-1|TRBJ2-1|.
CSVPRAGLLYNEQFF
>TRBV5-6|TRBJ2-7|.
CASKGAGMYEQYF
>TRBV4-3|TRBJ2-3|.
CASSQVRGPTRNTDTQYF
>TRBV6-1|TRBJ1-4|once
CASSSGTVSNEKLFF
>TRBV28|TRBJ2-7|.
CASSTTRQGSRPYEQYF
>TRBV7-2|TRBJ1-1|.
CASSLANYLRENTEAFF
>TRBV27|TRBJ2-1|.
CASSLIRGGPLAYNEQFF